The 10 T cell receptor delta chains listed next were all sequenced from one sample in a study of intestinal T cells in coeliac disease. For each case, the template was genomic DNA from ten roughly 5-µm formalin-fixed paraffin-embedded scrolls. TCRdb reanalysed the multiplex PCR reads via CATT. The sample consists of some 250 delta-chain clones, about 47% of them appearing once. The specimen sequenced was a duodenal biopsy. These receptors originate from a human donor who served as a control with a normal duodenal biopsy, not a healthy volunteer.

This clone has just a few counts. This likely stems from a read error, as it lies one base from a far larger clone. V is TRDV1 and J is TRDJ1; the D call may be TRDD2 or TRDD3 (5 bases each). The CDR3 extends over 20 amino acids. Germline lookup yields CDR1 TSWWSYY and CDR2 QGS. Trimming took 1 base from V and 1 from J, leaving 25 bases between them. In nucleotides, the CDR3 is TGTGCTCTTGGGGAACGGCCTACGGGCGGGATTTTCCCGCTCACCGATAAACTCATCTTT. Its protein product is CALGERPTGGIFPLTDKLIF.

By sample share, this clone is hyperexpanded. The sample holds other DNA sequences that translate to the same CDR3. J is TRDJ1 and V is TRDV1, with 13 bases lining up with TRDD3. Looked up from germline, CDR1 is TSWWSYY and CDR2 is QGS. The CDR3 contains 22 residues. Germline trimming cut 0 bases from V and 0 bases from J; bases unmatched to any gene: 16. The CDR3 region is CALGELAPYNWGIRTYTDKLIF. The CDR3 DNA is TGTGCTCTTGGGGAACTAGCTCCGTATAACTGGGGGATACGGACGTACACCGATAAACTCATCTTT.

About this clone: A far larger clone is just one base off, so this is likely a read error. V is TRDV3 and J is TRDJ1; 9 bases are a match to TRDD3. Trimming at V came to 3 bases and at J to 7 bases, leaving 30 bases not matched to a gene. CDR1 and CDR2 (germline): TVYSNPD, GDNSRS (reference sequence). The CDR3 contains 20 residues. The CDR3 nucleotides read TGTGCCTTAAACTGGCCTCCCTACTTTTTTAACTGGGGGACACCTCTTAAACTCATCTTT. This translates into CALNWPPYFFNWGTPLKLIF.

This clone came up once. This is likely an artifact of a read error, given a far larger clone one base away. V usage is TRDV1 and J usage is TRDJ1; 8 bases agree with TRDD2. CDR1 TSWWSYY and CDR2 QGS come from the germline V gene. The CDR3 contains 17 residues. V was pared by 10 bases and J by 9 bases, with 25 bases of the junction left unmatched. CDR3 DNA sequence: TGTGCTCCTGTGACCTTCCTATGGTGGAACGGAGATGTTCAACTCATCTTT. It is translated as CAPVTFLWWNGDVQLIF.

This clone was detected a few times. This DNA translates differently at residue 9 from the TCRdb protein, which is that of a much larger clone; a read error is likely, and the protein shown is the DNA's own translation. The chain employs TRDV1 and TRDJ1, with D maybe TRDD2 (5 bases). Per germline, CDR1 TSWWSYY and CDR2 QGS. The CDR3 extends over 16 amino acids. V lost 0 bases and J 7 bases, leaving 18 bases between the germline ends. The CDR3 protein is CALGELPGPPKFKLIF. In DNA, the CDR3 is TGTGCTCTTGGGGAACTTCCCGGCCCTCCTAAGTTTAAACTCATCTTT.

Concerning this clone itself: A read error is the likely source, as a far larger clone sits one nucleotide away. V and J are TRDV2 and TRDJ1; 12 positions agree with TRDD3. V was clipped by 5 bases and J by 5 bases; unmatched bases: 35. Germline CDR1 GEAIGNYY, CDR2 EKD. The CDR3 runs to 24 residues. The CDR3 bases are TGTGCCTGTGCCTCCGGGGGCTCCTACGCTGGGGGATACGGACCCTTTCGATGTGGAGATAAACTCATCTTT. Amino acid sequence: CACASGGSYAGGYGPFRCGDKLIF.

About this clone: The TCRdb protein comes from a much larger clone and disagrees with this DNA's translation at residue 12, likely due to a read error; the protein given here is derived from the DNA. The chain has TRDV1 and TRDJ1, with 8 positions matching TRDD2. CDR1 and CDR2 from the germline V gene are TSWWSYY and QGS. The V gene end was trimmed by 0 bases and the J gene end by 6 bases; junction bases not matched to a gene: 9. There are 16 residues in the CDR3. The CDR3 spells CALGELPGLPKYKLIF. CDR3 nucleotide sequence: TGTGCTCTTGGGGAACTTCCCGGCCTTCCTAAGTATAAACTCATCTTT.

This clone was observed a handful of times. TCRdb lists the protein of a much larger clone for this DNA, which differs at residue 10, so this is likely a read error; the protein given here is translated from the DNA itself. The chain recombines TRDV1 with TRDJ1; D call uncertain. This CDR3 is 12 amino acids long. Per the germline V gene, CDR1 is TSWWSYY and CDR2 is QGS. DNA for the CDR3: TGTGCTCTTGGGGCCCCCCATTATAAACACATCTTT. Translating gives CALGAPHYKHIF.

This clone appeared a few times. Given a far larger clone just one base away, this is likely a sequencing read error. The V call is TRDV1, the J call TRDJ1, with 13 bases identical to TRDD3. The length of the CDR3 is 22 residues. The germline V gene encodes CDR1 TSWWSYY and CDR2 QGS. The CDR3 coding sequence is TGTGCTCTTGGGGAACTAGCTCCGTATAACTGGGGGATACGGACGTACACCGATAACCTCATCTTT. Its translation: CALGELAPYNWGIRTYTDNLIF.

This clone is judged hyperexpanded. The same CDR3 can be traced to other DNA sequences in this sample. Here the CDR3 DNA reads TGTGCTCTTGGGGCCCCCCATTATAAACTCATCTTT. Translated: CALGAPHYKLIF. The chain combines TRDV1 with TRDJ1; no firm D call. Germline CDR1 and CDR2: TSWWSYY and QGS. The CDR3 covers 12 residues. V dropped 4 bases and J dropped 6 bases, with 9 bases sitting between them.